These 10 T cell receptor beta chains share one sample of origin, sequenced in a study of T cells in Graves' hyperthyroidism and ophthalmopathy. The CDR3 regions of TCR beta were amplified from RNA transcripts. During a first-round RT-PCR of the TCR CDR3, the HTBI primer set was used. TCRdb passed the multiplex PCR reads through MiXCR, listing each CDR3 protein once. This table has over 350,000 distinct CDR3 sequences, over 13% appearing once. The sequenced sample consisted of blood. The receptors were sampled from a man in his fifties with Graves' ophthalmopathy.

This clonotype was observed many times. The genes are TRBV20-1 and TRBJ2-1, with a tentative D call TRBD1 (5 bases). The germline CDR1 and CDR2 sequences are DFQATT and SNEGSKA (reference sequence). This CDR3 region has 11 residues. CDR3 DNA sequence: TGCCAGGGATATTCGTACAATGAGCAGTTCTTC. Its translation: CQGYSYNEQFF.

Here the CDR3 DNA reads TGCGCCAGTCCCCTGTCGAACACCGGGGAGCTGTTTTTT. Its protein product is CASPLSNTGELFF. This chain uses TRBV5-1 with TRBJ2-2; D is ambiguous. CDR3 size: 13 residues. V gave up 8 bases and J gave up 0 bases, with 8 bases separating them. Germline V CDR1 and CDR2: SGHRS, YFSETQ.

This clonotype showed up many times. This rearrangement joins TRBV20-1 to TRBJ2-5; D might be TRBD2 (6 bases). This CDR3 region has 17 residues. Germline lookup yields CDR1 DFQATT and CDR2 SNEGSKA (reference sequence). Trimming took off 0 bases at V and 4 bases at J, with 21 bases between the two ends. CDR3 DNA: TGCAGTGCTAGAGATCCCCTAGCGAGTGGGACGGGAGAGACCCAGTACTTC. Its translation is CSARDPLASGTGETQYF.

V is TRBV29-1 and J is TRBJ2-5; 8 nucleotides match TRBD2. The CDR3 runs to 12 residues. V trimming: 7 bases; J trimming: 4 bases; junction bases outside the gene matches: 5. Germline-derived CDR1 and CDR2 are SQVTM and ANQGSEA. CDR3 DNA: TGCAGCGAAGGACTAGCAGGAGAGACCCAGTACTTC. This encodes CSEGLAGETQYF. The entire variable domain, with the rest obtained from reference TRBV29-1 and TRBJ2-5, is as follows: SAVISQKPSRDICQRGTSLTIQCQVDSQVTMMFWYRQQPGQSLTLIATANQGSEATYESGFVIDKFPISRPNLTFSTLTVSNMSPEDSSIYLCSEGLAGETQYFGPGTRLLVL.

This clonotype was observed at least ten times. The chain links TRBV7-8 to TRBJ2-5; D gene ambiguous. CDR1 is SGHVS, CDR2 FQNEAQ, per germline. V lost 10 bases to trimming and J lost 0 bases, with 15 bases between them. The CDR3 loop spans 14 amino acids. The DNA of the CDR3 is TGTGCCACCACTCCAGTGGGGTACCAAGAGACCCAGTACTTC. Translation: CATTPVGYQETQYF. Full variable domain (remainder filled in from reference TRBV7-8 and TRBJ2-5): GAGVSQSPRYKVAKRGQDVALRCDPISGHVSLFWYQQALGQGPEFLTYFQNEAQLDKSGLPSDRFFAERPEGSVSTLKIQRTQQEDSAVYLCATTPVGYQETQYFGPGTRLLVL.

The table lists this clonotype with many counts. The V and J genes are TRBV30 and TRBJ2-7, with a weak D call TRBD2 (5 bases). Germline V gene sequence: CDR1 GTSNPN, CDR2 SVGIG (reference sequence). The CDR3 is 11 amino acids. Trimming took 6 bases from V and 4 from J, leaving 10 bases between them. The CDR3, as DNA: TGTGCCTGCGAGGGTAGGTACGAGCAGTACTTC. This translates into CACEGRYEQYF.

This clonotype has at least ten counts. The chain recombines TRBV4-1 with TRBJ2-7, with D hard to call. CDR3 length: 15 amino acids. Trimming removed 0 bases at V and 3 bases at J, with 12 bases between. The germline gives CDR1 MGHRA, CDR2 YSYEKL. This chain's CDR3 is CASSQDRVAVYEQYF. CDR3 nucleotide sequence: TGCGCCAGCAGCCAAGACCGGGTAGCAGTCTACGAGCAGTACTTC.

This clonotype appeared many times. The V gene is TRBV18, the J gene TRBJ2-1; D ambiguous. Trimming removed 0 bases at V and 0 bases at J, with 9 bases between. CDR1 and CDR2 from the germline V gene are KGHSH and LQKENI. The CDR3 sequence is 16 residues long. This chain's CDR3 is CASSPPNGPSYNEQFF. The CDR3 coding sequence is TGTGCCAGCTCACCACCGAACGGGCCCTCCTACAATGAGCAGTTCTTC.

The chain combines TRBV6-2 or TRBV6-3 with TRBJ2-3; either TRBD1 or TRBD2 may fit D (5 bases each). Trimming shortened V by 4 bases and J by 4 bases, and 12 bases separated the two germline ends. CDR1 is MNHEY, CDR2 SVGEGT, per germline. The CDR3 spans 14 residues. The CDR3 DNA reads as TGTGCCAGCAGTTTCGGGATGGGGGCAGATACGCAGTATTTT. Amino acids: CASSFGMGADTQYF.

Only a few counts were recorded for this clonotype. In DNA, the CDR3 is TGCAGTGCTGGAGGGGGAACCCTTGGCTACACCTTC. Its translation: CSAGGGTLGYTF. The rearrangement uses TRBV20-1 and TRBJ1-2; D possibly corresponds to TRBD1 (6 bases). Germline V gene lookup returns CDR1 DFQATT and CDR2 SNEGSKA (reference sequence). The CDR3 contains 12 residues. V was cut by 5 bases and J by 7 bases, with 14 bases left in between.